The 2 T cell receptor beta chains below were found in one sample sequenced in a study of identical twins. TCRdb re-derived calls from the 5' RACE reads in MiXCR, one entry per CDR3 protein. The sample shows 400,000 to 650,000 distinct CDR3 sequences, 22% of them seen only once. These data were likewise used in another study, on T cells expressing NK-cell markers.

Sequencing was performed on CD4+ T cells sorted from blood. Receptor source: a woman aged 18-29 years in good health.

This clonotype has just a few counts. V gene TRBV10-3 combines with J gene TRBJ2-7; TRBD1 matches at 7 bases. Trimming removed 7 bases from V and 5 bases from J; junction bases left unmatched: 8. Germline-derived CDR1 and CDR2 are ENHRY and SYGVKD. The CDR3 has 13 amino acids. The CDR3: CAINEQGTHEQYF. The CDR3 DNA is TGTGCCATCAATGAACAGGGGACCCACGAGCAGTACTTC.

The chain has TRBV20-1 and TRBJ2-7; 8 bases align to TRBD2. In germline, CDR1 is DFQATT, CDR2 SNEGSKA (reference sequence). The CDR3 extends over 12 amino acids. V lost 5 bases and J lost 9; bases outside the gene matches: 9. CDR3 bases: TGCAGTGCTGGAAGCGGGAGTCTTAGGCAGTACTTC. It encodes CSAGSGSLRQYF.